The 5 T cell receptor beta chains in this list originate from one sample, sequenced in a study of pediatric ulcerative colitis. Sequencing was performed with immunoSEQ multiplex PCR; in TCRdb, only in-frame clones are kept and a portion is missing. The table has tens of thousands of clones, about four fifths seen once; the top ten hold 3.5% to 4.5%. The rectum was sampled with one to two pinch biopsies at colonoscopy. Specimen: gut tissue. The receptors derive from a girl aged 5 to 17 with moderate ulcerative colitis.

The chain carries TRBV7-9 and TRBJ2-1, with 7 bases aligning to TRBD1. With V trimmed by 6 bases and J by 8 bases, 7 bases remained unmatched. Per germline, CDR1 SEHNR and CDR2 FQNEAQ (reference sequence). The CDR3 has 13 amino acids. Here the CDR3 DNA reads TGTGCCAGCAGATCCGGGACAGCGGATGAGCAGTTCTTC. Translated: CASRSGTADEQFF.

The count of this clone is one. The chain employs TRBV21-1 and TRBJ2-6; no DNA check was done on the table's D call, TRBD2. TRBV21-1 corresponds to a pseudogene. The CDR3 sequence is 16 residues long. CDR3 DNA sequence: TGTGCGCGGGAGGGCCCTTTAGACTCTGGGGCCAACGTCCTGACTTTC. As protein: CAREGPLDSGANVLTF.

The chain uses TRBV6-1 and TRBJ2-7, with TRBD1 matching over 8 bases. V trimming: 6 bases; J trimming: 1 base; junction bases outside the gene matches: 2. CDR1 is MNHNS and CDR2 is SASEGT in the germline V gene. The CDR3 consists of 13 residues. The CDR3, as DNA: TGTGCCAGCAGAGGACAGGGTTCCTACGAGCAGTACTTC. Its protein is CASRGQGSYEQYF.

V gene TRBV27 combines with J gene TRBJ1-5; TRBD1 agrees at 9 bases. In germline, CDR1 is MNHEY, CDR2 SMNVEV (reference sequence). The CDR3 totals 16 residues. Trimming removed 6 bases from V and 1 base from J; junction bases left unmatched: 7. CDR3 amino acids: CASRLTQGASNQPQHF. DNA of the CDR3: TGTGCCAGCAGACTAACACAGGGGGCCAGCAATCAGCCCCAGCATTTT.

In this sample, this clone turned up a few times. This chain joins TRBV5-5 and TRBJ1-6; 7 bases match TRBD1. V was clipped by 4 bases and J by 10 bases; unmatched bases: 11. From germline, CDR1 is SGHKS and CDR2 YYEKEE (reference sequence). This CDR3 region has 15 residues. Written as DNA, the CDR3 is TGTGCCAGCAGCCAAACAGGGGACGTAAGCTCACCCCTCCACTTT. Its protein is CASSQTGDVSSPLHF. Supplemented by reference TRBV5-5 and TRBJ1-6, the full variable domain reads DAGVTQSPTHLIKTRGQQVTLRCSPISGHKSVSWYQQVLGQGPQFIFQYYEKEERGRGNFPDRFSARQFPNYSSELNVNALLLGDSALYLCASSQTGDVSSPLHFGNGTRLTVT.